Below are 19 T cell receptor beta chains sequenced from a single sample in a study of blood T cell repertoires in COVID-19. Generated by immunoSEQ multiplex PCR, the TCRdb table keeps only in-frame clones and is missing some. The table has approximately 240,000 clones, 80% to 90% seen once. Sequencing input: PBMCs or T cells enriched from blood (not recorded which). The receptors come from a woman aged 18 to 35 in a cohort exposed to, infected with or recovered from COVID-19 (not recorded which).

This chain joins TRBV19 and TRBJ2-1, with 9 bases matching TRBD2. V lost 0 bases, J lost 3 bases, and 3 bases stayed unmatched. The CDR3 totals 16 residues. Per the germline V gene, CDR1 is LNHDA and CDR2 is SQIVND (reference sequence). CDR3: CASSIDGLANYNEQFF. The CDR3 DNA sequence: TGTGCCAGTAGTATAGACGGACTAGCGAACTACAATGAGCAGTTCTTC.

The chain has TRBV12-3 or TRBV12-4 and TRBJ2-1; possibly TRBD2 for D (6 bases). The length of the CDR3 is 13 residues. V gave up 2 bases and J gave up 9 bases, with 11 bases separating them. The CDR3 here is CASSLLLATEQFF. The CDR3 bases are TGTGCCAGCAGTTTACTCCTAGCGACTGAGCAGTTCTTC.

CDR3 residues: CASSQGTGANYGYTF. The CDR3 nucleotides are TGCGCCAGCAGCCAAGGAACAGGGGCTAACTATGGCTACACCTTC. This rearrangement joins TRBV4-1 to TRBJ1-2; 7 nucleotides agree with TRBD1. The CDR3 is 15 residues long. Germline assignment: CDR1 MGHRA and CDR2 YSYEKL. V lost 1 base, J lost 0 bases, and 2 bases stayed unmatched.

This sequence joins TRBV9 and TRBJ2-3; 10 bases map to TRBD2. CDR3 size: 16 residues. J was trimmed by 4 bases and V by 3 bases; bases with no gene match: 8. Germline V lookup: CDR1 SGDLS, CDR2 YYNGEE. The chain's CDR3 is CASSGKRGGFSDTQYF. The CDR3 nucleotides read TGTGCCAGCAGCGGAAAGCGGGGGGGCTTTTCAGATACGCAGTATTTT.

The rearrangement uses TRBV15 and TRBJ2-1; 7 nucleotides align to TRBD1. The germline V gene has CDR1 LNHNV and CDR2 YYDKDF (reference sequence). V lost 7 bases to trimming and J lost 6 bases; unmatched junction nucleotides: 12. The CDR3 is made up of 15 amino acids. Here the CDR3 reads CATTVDREKSNEQFF. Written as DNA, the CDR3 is TGTGCCACCACCGTTGACAGGGAGAAGAGCAATGAGCAGTTCTTC.

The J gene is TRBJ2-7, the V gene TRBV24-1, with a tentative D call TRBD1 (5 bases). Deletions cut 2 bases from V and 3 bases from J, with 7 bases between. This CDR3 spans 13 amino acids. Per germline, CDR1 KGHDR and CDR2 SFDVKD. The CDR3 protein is CATSDSDNYEQYF. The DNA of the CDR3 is TGTGCCACCAGTGATTCGGACAACTACGAGCAGTACTTC.

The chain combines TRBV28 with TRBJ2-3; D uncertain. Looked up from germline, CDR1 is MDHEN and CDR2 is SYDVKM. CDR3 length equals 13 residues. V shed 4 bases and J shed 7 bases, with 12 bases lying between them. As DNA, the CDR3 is TGTGCCAGCAGTTCCCAAGTAGTGAATACGCAGTATTTT. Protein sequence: CASSSQVVNTQYF.

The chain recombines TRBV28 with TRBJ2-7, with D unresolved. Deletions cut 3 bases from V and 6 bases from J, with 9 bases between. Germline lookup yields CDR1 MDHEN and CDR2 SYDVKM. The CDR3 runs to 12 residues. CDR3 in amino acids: CASSFTRLEQYF. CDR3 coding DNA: TGTGCCAGCAGTTTTACCCGACTCGAGCAGTACTTC.

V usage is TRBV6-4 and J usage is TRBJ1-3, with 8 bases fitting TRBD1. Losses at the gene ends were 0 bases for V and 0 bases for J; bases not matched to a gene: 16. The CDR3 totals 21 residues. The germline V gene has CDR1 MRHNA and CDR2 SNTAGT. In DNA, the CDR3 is TGTGCCAGCAGTGACTCGAAAGGACAGGGACCAAATGCCTTCTCTGGAAACACCATATATTTT. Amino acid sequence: CASSDSKGQGPNAFSGNTIYF.

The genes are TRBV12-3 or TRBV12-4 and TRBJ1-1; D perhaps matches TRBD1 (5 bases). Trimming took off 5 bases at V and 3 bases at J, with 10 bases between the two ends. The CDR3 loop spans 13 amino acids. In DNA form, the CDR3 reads TGTGCCAGCAGTGTGGGGGGGGACACTGAAGCTTTCTTT. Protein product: CASSVGGDTEAFF.

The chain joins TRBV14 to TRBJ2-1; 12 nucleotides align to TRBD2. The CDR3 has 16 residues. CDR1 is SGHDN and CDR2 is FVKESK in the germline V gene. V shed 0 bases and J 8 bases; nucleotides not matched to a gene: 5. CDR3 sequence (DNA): TGTGCCAGCAGCCAAGATCTGGGACTAGCGGGTTATGAGCAGTTCTTC. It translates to CASSQDLGLAGYEQFF.

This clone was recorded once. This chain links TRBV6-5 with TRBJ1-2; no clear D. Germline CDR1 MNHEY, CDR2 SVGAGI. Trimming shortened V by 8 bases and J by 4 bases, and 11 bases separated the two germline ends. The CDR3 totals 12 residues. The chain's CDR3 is CASGSWAYGYTF. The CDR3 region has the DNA TGTGCCAGCGGGAGTTGGGCCTATGGCTACACCTTC.

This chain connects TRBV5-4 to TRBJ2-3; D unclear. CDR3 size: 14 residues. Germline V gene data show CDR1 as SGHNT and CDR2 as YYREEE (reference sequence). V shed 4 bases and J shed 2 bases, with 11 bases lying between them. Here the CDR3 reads CASSARRHTDTQYF. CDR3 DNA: TGTGCCAGCAGCGCCCGGCGGCACACAGATACGCAGTATTTT.

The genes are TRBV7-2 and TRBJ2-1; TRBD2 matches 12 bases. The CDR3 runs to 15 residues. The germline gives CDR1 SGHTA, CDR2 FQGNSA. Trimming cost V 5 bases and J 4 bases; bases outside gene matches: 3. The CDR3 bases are TGTGCCAGCAGCACCCTAGCGGGGGGGTACAATGAGCAGTTCTTC. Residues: CASSTLAGGYNEQFF.

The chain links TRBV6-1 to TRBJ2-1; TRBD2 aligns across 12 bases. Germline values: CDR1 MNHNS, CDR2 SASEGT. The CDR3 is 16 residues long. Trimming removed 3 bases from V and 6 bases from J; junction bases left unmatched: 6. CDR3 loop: CASSDWTSGTPNEQFF. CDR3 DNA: TGTGCCAGCAGTGATTGGACTAGCGGGACTCCCAATGAGCAGTTCTTC.

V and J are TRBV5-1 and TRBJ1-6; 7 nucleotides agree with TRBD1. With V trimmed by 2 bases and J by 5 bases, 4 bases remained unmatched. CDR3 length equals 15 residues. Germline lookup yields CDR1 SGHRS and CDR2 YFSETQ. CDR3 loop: CASSFGGTDNSPLHF. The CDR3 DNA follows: TGCGCCAGCAGCTTTGGCGGGACAGATAATTCACCCCTCCACTTT.

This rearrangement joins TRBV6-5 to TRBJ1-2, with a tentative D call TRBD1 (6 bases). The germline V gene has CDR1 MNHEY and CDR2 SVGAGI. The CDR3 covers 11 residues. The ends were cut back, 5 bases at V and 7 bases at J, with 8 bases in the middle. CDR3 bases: TGTGCCAGCAGTCCAGGGGTTGGCTACACCTTC. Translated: CASSPGVGYTF.

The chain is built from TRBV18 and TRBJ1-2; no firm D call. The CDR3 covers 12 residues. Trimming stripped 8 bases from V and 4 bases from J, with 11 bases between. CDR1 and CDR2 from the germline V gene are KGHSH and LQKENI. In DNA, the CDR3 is TGTGCCAGCACTACGCTTGGCTATGGCTACACCTTC. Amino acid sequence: CASTTLGYGYTF.

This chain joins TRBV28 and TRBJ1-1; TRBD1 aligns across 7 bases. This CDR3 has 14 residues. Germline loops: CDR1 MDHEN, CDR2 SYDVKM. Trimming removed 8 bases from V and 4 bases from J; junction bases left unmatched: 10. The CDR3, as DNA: TGTGCCAGCCAAGTTACAGGGGTGGTCACTGAAGCTTTCTTT. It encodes CASQVTGVVTEAFF.